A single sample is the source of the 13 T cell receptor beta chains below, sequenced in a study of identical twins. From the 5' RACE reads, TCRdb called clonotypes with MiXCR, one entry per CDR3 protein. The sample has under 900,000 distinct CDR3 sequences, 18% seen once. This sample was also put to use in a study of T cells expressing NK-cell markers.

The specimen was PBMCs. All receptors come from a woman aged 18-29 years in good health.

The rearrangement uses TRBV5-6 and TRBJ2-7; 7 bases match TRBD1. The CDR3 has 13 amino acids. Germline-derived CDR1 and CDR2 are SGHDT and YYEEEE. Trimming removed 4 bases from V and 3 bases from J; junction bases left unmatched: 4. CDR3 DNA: TGTGCCAGCAGCGGGACAGTCCTCTACGAGCAGTACTTC. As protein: CASSGTVLYEQYF.

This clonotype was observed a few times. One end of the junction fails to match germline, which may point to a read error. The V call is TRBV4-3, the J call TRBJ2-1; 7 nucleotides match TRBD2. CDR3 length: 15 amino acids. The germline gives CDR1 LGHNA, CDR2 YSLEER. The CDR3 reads CASSQLLSAGESIDF. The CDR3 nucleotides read TGCGCCAGCAGCCAACTATTATCGGCGGGAGAGTCAATTGACTTC.

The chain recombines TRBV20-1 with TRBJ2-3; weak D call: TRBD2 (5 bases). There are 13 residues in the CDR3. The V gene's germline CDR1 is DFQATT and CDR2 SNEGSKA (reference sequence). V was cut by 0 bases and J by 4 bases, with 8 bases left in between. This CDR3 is CSARDEGPDTQYF. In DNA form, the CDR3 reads TGCAGTGCTAGAGATGAGGGCCCAGATACGCAGTATTTT.

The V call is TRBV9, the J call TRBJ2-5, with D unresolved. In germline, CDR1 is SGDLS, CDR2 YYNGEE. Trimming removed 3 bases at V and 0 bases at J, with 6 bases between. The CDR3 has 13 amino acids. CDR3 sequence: CASSARNQETQYF. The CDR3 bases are TGTGCCAGCAGCGCGAGAAACCAAGAGACCCAGTACTTC.

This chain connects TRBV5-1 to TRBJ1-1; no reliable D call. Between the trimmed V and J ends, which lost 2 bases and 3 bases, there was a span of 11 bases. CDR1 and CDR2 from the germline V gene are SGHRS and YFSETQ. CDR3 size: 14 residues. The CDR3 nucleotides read TGCGCCAGCAGCTTCACGACATTCGACACTGAAGCTTTCTTT. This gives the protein CASSFTTFDTEAFF.

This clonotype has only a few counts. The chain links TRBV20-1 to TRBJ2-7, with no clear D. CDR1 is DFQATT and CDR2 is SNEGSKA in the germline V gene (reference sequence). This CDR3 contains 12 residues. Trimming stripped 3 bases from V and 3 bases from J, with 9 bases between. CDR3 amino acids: CSASSWNYEQYF. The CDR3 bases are TGCAGTGCTAGTAGTTGGAACTACGAGCAGTACTTC.

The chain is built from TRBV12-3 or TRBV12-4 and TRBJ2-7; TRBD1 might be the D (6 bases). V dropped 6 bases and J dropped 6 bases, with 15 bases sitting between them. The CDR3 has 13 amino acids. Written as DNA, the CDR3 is TGTGCCAGCAGCTCCAGGGGCGCGCCCGAGCAGTACTTC. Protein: CASSSRGAPEQYF.

CDR3 in DNA: TGTGCCAGCAGTTACGTCCGTATCCAAGAGACCCAGTACTTC. Its protein is CASSYVRIQETQYF. The rearrangement uses TRBV6-5 and TRBJ2-5; D remains ambiguous. Trimming shortened V by 2 bases and J by 1 base, and 8 bases separated the two germline ends. In germline, CDR1 is MNHEY, CDR2 SVGAGI. This CDR3 has 14 amino acids.

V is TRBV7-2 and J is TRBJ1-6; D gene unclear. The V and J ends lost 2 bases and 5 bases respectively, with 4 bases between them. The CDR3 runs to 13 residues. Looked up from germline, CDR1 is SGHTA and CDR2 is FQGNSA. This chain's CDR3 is CASSLRNNSPLHF. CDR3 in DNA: TGTGCCAGCAGCTTAAGGAATAATTCACCCCTCCACTTT.

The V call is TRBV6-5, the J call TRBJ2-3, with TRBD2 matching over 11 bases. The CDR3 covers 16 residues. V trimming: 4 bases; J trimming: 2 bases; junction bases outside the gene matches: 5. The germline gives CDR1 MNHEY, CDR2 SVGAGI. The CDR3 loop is CASSSLAGGLTDTQYF. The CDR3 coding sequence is TGTGCCAGCAGTTCCCTAGCGGGGGGACTCACAGATACGCAGTATTTT.

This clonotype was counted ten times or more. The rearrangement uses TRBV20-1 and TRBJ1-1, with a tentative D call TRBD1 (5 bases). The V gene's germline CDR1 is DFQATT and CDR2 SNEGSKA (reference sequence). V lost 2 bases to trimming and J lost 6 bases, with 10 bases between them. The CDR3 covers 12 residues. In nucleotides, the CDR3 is TGCAGTGCTAGATTTGGAGGGGCTGAAGCTTTCTTT. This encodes CSARFGGAEAFF.

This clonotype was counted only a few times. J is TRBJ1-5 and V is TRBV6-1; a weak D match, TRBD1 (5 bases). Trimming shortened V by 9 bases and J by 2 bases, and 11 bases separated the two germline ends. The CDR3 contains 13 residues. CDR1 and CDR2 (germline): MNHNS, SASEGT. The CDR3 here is CARGLVGNQPQHF. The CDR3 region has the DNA TGTGCCAGGGGACTAGTGGGCAATCAGCCCCAGCATTTT.

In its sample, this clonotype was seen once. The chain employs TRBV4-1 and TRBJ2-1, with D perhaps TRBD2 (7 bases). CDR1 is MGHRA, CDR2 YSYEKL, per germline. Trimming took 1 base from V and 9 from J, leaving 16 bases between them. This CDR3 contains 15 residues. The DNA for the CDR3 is TGCGCCAGCAGCCAAGTGGATCGGGGGGCGCGTGAGCAGTTCTTC. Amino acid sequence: CASSQVDRGAREQFF.